The 27 T cell receptor beta chains given below trace back to one sample, sequenced in a study of response to subunit inactivated influenza vaccine. MiXCR, run by TCRdb on the RT-PCR reads, gives a single entry per CDR3 protein. The sample has 650,000 to 800,000 distinct CDR3 sequences; approximately 15% are singletons. The source was PBMCs from blood, collected 14 to 15 days before vaccination. The source of these receptors is a man between 45 and 60 years old who received an inactivated influenza vaccine.

This clonotype was detected only a few times. The chain joins TRBV7-9 to TRBJ2-7; D unresolved. Per the germline V gene, CDR1 is SEHNR and CDR2 is FQNEAQ (reference sequence). The V and J ends lost 5 bases and 7 bases respectively, with 12 bases between them. The CDR3 totals 12 residues. The CDR3 region has the DNA TGTGCCAGCAGCAACCCCGCCGGGGAGCAGTACTTC. This sequence encodes CASSNPAGEQYF.

The chain recombines TRBV19 with TRBJ1-1; no clear D gene. Germline V gives CDR1 LNHDA, CDR2 SQIVND (reference sequence). V lost 3 bases and J lost 4, with 9 bases in between. The CDR3 covers 13 residues. As DNA, the CDR3 is TGTGCCAGTAGTATGTGGGGTGGCACTGAAGCTTTCTTT. The encoded protein is CASSMWGGTEAFF.

This clonotype was detected a few times. The rearrangement links TRBV28 to TRBJ2-3; 10 nucleotides match TRBD2. The CDR3 covers 17 residues. The germline gives CDR1 MDHEN, CDR2 SYDVKM. V lost 2 bases, J lost 4 bases, and 9 bases stayed unmatched. The CDR3 DNA reads as TGTGCCAGCAGTTTAGTCTTCCTAGCGGGAGCCCCAGATACGCAGTATTTT. Translated, it gives CASSLVFLAGAPDTQYF.

This chain uses TRBV4-3 with TRBJ2-3; D remains ambiguous. The CDR3 length is 13 residues. Per the germline V gene, CDR1 is LGHNA and CDR2 is YSLEER. With 0 bases removed from V and 7 bases from J, the gap between germline ends came to 8 bases. The CDR3 DNA reads as TGCGCCAGCAGCCAAGATGTCTGGCATACGCAGTATTTT. This gives the protein CASSQDVWHTQYF.

The rearrangement joins TRBV5-1 to TRBJ1-3; D remains ambiguous. CDR3 length equals 14 residues. Trimming shortened V by 1 base and J by 0 bases, and 5 bases separated the two germline ends. Looked up from germline, CDR1 is SGHRS and CDR2 is YFSETQ. This CDR3 is CASSLSVSGNTIYF. CDR3 DNA sequence: TGCGCCAGCAGCTTGAGTGTCTCTGGAAACACCATATATTTT.

The chain uses TRBV30 and TRBJ2-7; D might be TRBD2 (6 bases). From germline, CDR1 is GTSNPN and CDR2 SVGIG (reference sequence). The V and J ends lost 0 bases and 3 bases respectively, with 18 bases between them. The CDR3 has 16 residues. The CDR3 here is CAWSVYGLGGDYEQYF. The CDR3 DNA reads TGTGCCTGGAGTGTATACGGACTCGGCGGGGACTACGAGCAGTACTTC.

This clonotype was recorded a few times. The chain has TRBV6-2 or TRBV6-3 and TRBJ2-3; 8 positions match TRBD2. Trimming took 7 bases from V and 1 from J; bases not matched to a gene: 7. Germline V gene data show CDR1 as MNHEY and CDR2 as SVGEGT. This CDR3 is built from 15 residues. CDR3 region: CASTGGIGGTDTQYF. For the CDR3, the DNA is TGTGCCAGCACGGGGGGGATCGGGGGCACAGATACGCAGTATTTT.

A few counts support this clonotype. The J gene is TRBJ1-2, the V gene TRBV7-2; 8 bases line up with TRBD1. CDR1 SGHTA and CDR2 FQGNSA come from the germline V gene. Trimming removed 6 bases from V and 3 bases from J; junction bases left unmatched: 15. CDR3 length: 17 amino acids. Here the CDR3 reads CASRSFQSGGADYGYTF. CDR3 sequence (DNA): TGTGCCAGCAGGAGCTTTCAGTCAGGGGGCGCAGACTATGGCTACACCTTC.

The sample holds many counts of this clonotype. The V call is TRBV2, the J call TRBJ2-3; TRBD1 aligns across 9 bases. The J segment lost 4 bases and the V segment lost 6 bases, leaving 5 bases of the junction unmatched. This CDR3 spans 14 amino acids. Germline CDR1 is SNHLY and CDR2 is FYNNEI. The CDR3 sequence is CASSPGTGSDTQYF. In nucleotides, the CDR3 is TGTGCCAGCAGCCCCGGGACAGGGTCAGATACGCAGTATTTT.

The table lists this clonotype with a few counts. This chain uses TRBV11-2 with TRBJ2-1, with TRBD2 identical over 10 bases. The germline CDR1 and CDR2 sequences are SGHAT and FQNNGV. V shed 3 bases, J shed 6 bases, and the junction held 14 bases outside the gene matches. CDR3 length equals 18 residues. The CDR3 DNA reads TGTGCCAGCAGCTTTATAAGCGGGGGGGGCCTTCTCCCCAATGAGCAGTTCTTC. Amino acids: CASSFISGGGLLPNEQFF.

This clonotype was seen repeatedly, ten times or more. The V gene is TRBV28, the J gene TRBJ2-7; the D gene is possibly TRBD1 (5 bases). This CDR3 comprises 16 residues. Germline CDR1 and CDR2: MDHEN and SYDVKM. The V end was cut by 6 bases, the J end by 2 bases, with 20 bases between. The chain's CDR3 is CASSPDQQEITYEQYF. The CDR3 DNA reads TGTGCCAGCAGCCCAGACCAACAGGAAATTACCTACGAGCAGTACTTC.

This clonotype was detected many times. V usage is TRBV2 and J usage is TRBJ2-1; D call uncertain. The V gene's germline CDR1 is SNHLY and CDR2 FYNNEI. Trimming removed 7 bases from V and 8 bases from J, with 9 bases in between. This CDR3 has 11 residues. CDR3 sequence (DNA): TGTGCCAGCATTAGGTCGGATGAGCAGTTCTTC. Protein: CASIRSDEQFF.

The chain uses TRBV14 and TRBJ2-3; D unclear. Trimming took off 4 bases at V and 0 bases at J, with 5 bases between the two ends. The length of the CDR3 is 13 residues. Germline V lookup: CDR1 SGHDN, CDR2 FVKESK. CDR3 protein: CASSRWSTDTQYF. The CDR3 coding sequence is TGTGCCAGCAGCCGATGGAGCACAGATACGCAGTATTTT.

The chain uses TRBV29-1 and TRBJ1-1; 7 bases are a match to TRBD1. V trimming: 7 bases; J trimming: 5 bases; junction bases outside the gene matches: 10. The length of the CDR3 is 13 residues. Per the germline V gene, CDR1 is SQVTM and CDR2 is ANQGSEA. The CDR3 bases are TGCAGCGCGGAACAGGGGCCATGGACTGAAGCTTTCTTT. Residues: CSAEQGPWTEAFF. Looking up the rest from reference TRBV29-1 and TRBJ1-1 gives the full variable domain: SAVISQKPSRDICQRGTSLTIQCQVDSQVTMMFWYRQQPGQSLTLIATANQGSEATYESGFVIDKFPISRPNLTFSTLTVSNMSPEDSSIYLCSAEQGPWTEAFFGQGTRLTVV.

This clonotype was observed at least ten times. The V and J genes are TRBV4-1 and TRBJ2-7; D not resolved. CDR3 length equals 13 residues. Germline V gives CDR1 MGHRA, CDR2 YSYEKL. Trimming removed 0 bases at V and 4 bases at J, with 7 bases between. Here the CDR3 reads CASSQDWGYEQYF. In DNA, the CDR3 is TGCGCCAGCAGCCAAGATTGGGGATACGAGCAGTACTTC.

Many counts were recorded for this clonotype. V is TRBV30 and J is TRBJ1-1; D might be TRBD1 (5 bases). Germline loops: CDR1 GTSNPN, CDR2 SVGIG (reference sequence). V was clipped by 4 bases and J by 0 bases, with 12 bases between them. CDR3 length: 14 residues. CDR3 nucleotide sequence: TGTGCCTGGAATCACAGGACTTTGAACACTGAAGCTTTCTTT. This gives the protein CAWNHRTLNTEAFF. Filled out from reference TRBV30 and TRBJ1-1, the complete variable domain reads SQTIHQWPATLVQPVGSPLSLECTVEGTSNPNLYWYRQAAGRGLQLLFYSVGIGQISSEVPQNLSASRPQDRQFILSSKKLLLSDSGFYLCAWNHRTLNTEAFFGQGTRLTVV.

This clonotype was counted only a few times. The chain recombines TRBV7-2 with TRBJ2-5; 7 nucleotides agree with TRBD2. V lost 9 bases and J lost 7; bases outside the gene matches: 17. The CDR3 is 15 residues long. Germline-derived CDR1 and CDR2 are SGHTA and FQGNSA. The CDR3 region is CASLSSQGGFATQYF. For the CDR3, the DNA is TGTGCCAGTTTAAGTAGCCAGGGAGGGTTCGCGACCCAGTACTTC.

The chain joins TRBV4-2 to TRBJ2-3; the D gene is possibly TRBD1 (6 bases). Looked up from germline, CDR1 is LGHNA and CDR2 is YNFKEQ. V was trimmed by 0 bases and J by 6 bases, leaving 16 bases between them. The CDR3 has 16 amino acids. The CDR3 region is CASSQESWGQSDTQYF. The CDR3 region has the DNA TGTGCCAGCAGCCAAGAGTCCTGGGGGCAAAGCGATACGCAGTATTTT.

This clonotype was observed a few times. The chain joins TRBV20-1 to TRBJ2-4, with 7 nucleotides matching TRBD2. Germline V lookup: CDR1 DFQATT, CDR2 SNEGSKA (reference sequence). Trimming removed 2 bases from V and 0 bases from J; junction bases left unmatched: 4. This CDR3 has 15 amino acids. CDR3 DNA: TGCAGTGCTAGACTCCCGGGAGGAGCCAAAAACATTCAGTACTTC. It yields the protein CSARLPGGAKNIQYF.

The rearrangement joins TRBV27 to TRBJ2-1; D tentatively fits TRBD1 or TRBD2 (5 bases each). The germline V and J ends were trimmed by 3 bases and 9 bases, with 15 bases remaining between them. Looked up from germline, CDR1 is MNHEY and CDR2 is SMNVEV (reference sequence). The CDR3 consists of 14 residues. The CDR3 loop reads CASSLVRGEGEQFF. The CDR3 bases are TGTGCCAGCAGTTTGGTAAGGGGCGAGGGTGAGCAGTTCTTC.

This clonotype has just a few counts. In DNA form, the CDR3 reads TGCGCCAGCAGTGAAAACAGGAGGGAGCTGTTTTTT. Amino acids: CASSENRRELFF. The genes are TRBV10-1 and TRBJ2-2, with D maybe TRBD1 (5 bases). Germline V gene lookup returns CDR1 WNHNN and CDR2 SYGVQD (reference sequence). This CDR3 has 12 amino acids. Trimming shortened V by 3 bases and J by 9 bases, and 8 bases separated the two germline ends.

This clonotype showed up many times. The CDR3 sequence: CASSVEDRGYEQYF. The CDR3 DNA is TGTGCCAGCAGCGTAGAGGACAGGGGGTACGAGCAGTACTTC. The V call is TRBV9, the J call TRBJ2-7; 10 bases map to TRBD1. The CDR3 has 14 residues. Germline CDR1 is SGDLS and CDR2 is YYNGEE. J lost 4 bases, V lost 0 bases, and 1 base had no gene match. The variable domain in full, completed from reference TRBV9 and TRBJ2-7, reads DSGVTQTPKHLITATGQRVTLRCSPRSGDLSVYWYQQSLDQGLQFLIQYYNGEERAKGNILERFSAQQFPDLHSELNLSSLELGDSALYFCASSVEDRGYEQYFGPGTRLTVT.

This clonotype was counted between two and nine times. The chain links TRBV25-1 to TRBJ2-3; D may be TRBD2 (7 bases). Between the trimmed V and J ends, which lost 5 bases and 6 bases, there was a span of 18 bases. Germline V gives CDR1 MGHDK, CDR2 SYGVNS. The CDR3 has 15 residues. The CDR3 loop is CASSLGGGLADTQYF. CDR3 nucleotide sequence: TGTGCCAGCAGTCTGGGCGGGGGCTTAGCGGATACGCAGTATTTT.

This clonotype occurred a few times. The chain couples TRBV6-1 to TRBJ1-1; 7 nucleotides agree with TRBD1. Trimming cost V 5 bases and J 4 bases; bases outside gene matches: 7. The CDR3 runs 14 residues. Germline-derived CDR1 and CDR2 are MNHNS and SASEGT. CDR3 bases: TGTGCCAGCAGTCATACAGGGGCCGGCACTGAAGCTTTCTTT. Amino acids: CASSHTGAGTEAFF.

This clonotype was seen a handful of times. The genes are TRBV15 and TRBJ1-4; D is unclear. V was clipped by 0 bases and J by 7 bases, with 18 bases between them. Germline CDR1 is LNHNV and CDR2 is YYDKDF (reference sequence). This CDR3 is built from 17 residues. The CDR3, as DNA: TGTGCCACCAGCAGAGAACAGCCCAAGCGGTGGGGTGAAAAACTGTTTTTT. Translation gives CATSREQPKRWGEKLFF.

The rearrangement links TRBV3-1 to TRBJ1-3, with unresolved D. This CDR3 comprises 12 residues. Germline V lookup: CDR1 LGHDT, CDR2 YNNKEL (reference sequence). V was trimmed by 8 bases and J by 2 bases, leaving 7 bases between them. DNA of the CDR3: TGTGCCAGCGGTCGGGCTGGAAACACCATATATTTT. It specifies CASGRAGNTIYF.

This chain uses TRBV4-3 with TRBJ2-1; perhaps TRBD2 as D (6 bases). The CDR3 spans 15 residues. CDR1 is LGHNA and CDR2 is YSLEER in the germline V gene. V lost 5 bases and J 4 bases, leaving 15 bases between the germline ends. The CDR3 bases are TGCGCCAGCAGCACGGACTCGGGGGAGTACAATGAGCAGTTCTTC. Amino acids: CASSTDSGEYNEQFF.